The clone carrying this T cell receptor (beta chain) was found many times. The data are from a study of T-cell reconstitution after alpha-beta-depleted transplantation in children. The germline V and J ends were trimmed by 1 base and 0 bases, with 10 bases remaining between them. The CDR3 is 16 amino acids. CDR1 is SEHNR, CDR2 FQNEAQ, per germline (reference sequence). A TCRbeta library incorporating unique molecular identifiers was prepared. TCRdb reprocessed the PCR reads with MiXCR, giving one entry per CDR3 protein. The sample consists of 280,000 or so distinct CDR3 sequences, around 10% of them appearing once.

This chain connects TRBV7-9 to TRBJ2-1; D perhaps matches TRBD2 (5 bases). This TCR was recovered from a male patient aged 2-9 years who had a stem cell transplant for chronic granulomatous disease, so the T cells may come from the graft donor. The sequences come from peripheral blood, collected 180 days after TCRalphabeta/CD19-depleted stem cell transplant. The CDR3 sequence is CASSLVVGSSYNEQFF. The CDR3 nucleotides are TGTGCCAGCAGCTTAGTGGTGGGGAGCTCCTACAATGAGCAGTTCTTC.